This T cell receptor (beta chain) is drawn from a study of blood T cell repertoires in COVID-19. Turning to the study itself: Material from acute and convalescent COVID-19 was sourced from the United States, Italy and Spain. T cells, B-cell-depleted T cells, or PBMCs supplied cDNA or gDNA.

V lost 1 base and J 5 bases, leaving 15 bases between the germline ends. This CDR3 has 15 amino acids. Germline V gene data show CDR1 as SGHAT and CDR2 as FQNNGV. Study processing details: For nucleated cells, counts were estimated from reference gene primer amplification. Using immunoSEQ multiplex PCR, the repertoire was profiled, and TCRdb retains in-frame clones only, with some absent. V, J and clone size are taken as reported in that table, and D and trimming were inferred from the DNA itself. Of about 45,000 clones detected, around four fifths appear once; the ten largest clones hold roughly 5.2%.

The origin of this receptor is a man aged 50 to 60 with active COVID-19. The V gene is TRBV11-2, the J gene TRBJ2-7; possible D gene TRBD2, 6 bases. The sequenced sample consisted of peripheral blood. In DNA form, the CDR3 reads TGTGCCAGCAGCTTAGTGGTAACTAGCCTCAACGAGCAGTACTTC. Protein: CASSLVVTSLNEQYF. The whole variable domain, remainder taken from reference TRBV11-2 and TRBJ2-7, is EAGVAQSPRYKIIEKRQSVAFWCNPISGHATLYWYQQILGQGPKLLIQFQNNGVVDDSQLPKDRFSAERLKGVDSTLKIQPAKLEDSAVYLCASSLVVTSLNEQYFGPGTRLTVT.